The present TCR beta chain was sequenced within a study of blood T cell repertoires in COVID-19. Looking at the study overall: Spain, Italy and the United States supplied samples that represented acute and convalescent COVID-19.

Per the study methods: Amplified reference gene primers provided the basis for estimating nucleated cell counts. Repertoires were generated with immunoSEQ multiplex PCR, while TCRdb's copy carries only in-frame clones and drops some. That table gives V, J and clone size, and the DNA gave D and trimming. The top ten clones hold 0.6% of a sample with about 410,000 clones, about 90% of them seen once. Trimming stripped 5 bases from V and 5 bases from J, with 13 bases between. The germline V gene has CDR1 SGDLS and CDR2 YYNGEE. The CDR3 is 13 residues long. Membership in each cohort depended on participant-reported clinical history.

The origin of this receptor is a man in his late teens or twenties who had recovered from COVID-19. The sample was PBMCs or T cells enriched from blood (not recorded which). V gene TRBV9 combines with J gene TRBJ2-5; TRBD1 might be the D (5 bases). The CDR3 coding sequence is TGTGCCAGCAGTGGGCAGGGTTCCGAGACCCAGTACTTC. Its protein is CASSGQGSETQYF.